Listed below are T cell receptor beta chains from one sample, sequenced in a study of identifying expanded T cells in peripheral blood. Only in-frame clones appear in the TCRdb table, and some are missing; sequencing was by immunoSEQ multiplex PCR. There are fewer than 65,000 clones in the sample; about 90% occur only once, and roughly 4.5% lies in the top ten. The source material was blood. The receptors derive from a person aged 18 to 75 in good health. CDR3s include the opening cysteine and the closing phenylalanine or tryptophan. A D gene is named only where the DNA matches it firmly.

j_gene	d_gene	v_gene	CDR3nt	CDR3aa
TRBJ1-4	.	TRBV28	TGTGCCAGCAGTTTGTCAGGGAAACAGGTTGGAAAACTGTTTTTT	CASSLSGKQVGKLFF
TRBJ1-2	.	TRBV19	TGTGCCAGTAGTATAGTTGTCCGGAGACCGTACTATGGCTACACCTTC	CASSIVVRRPYYGYTF
TRBJ2-2	TRBD1	TRBV13	TGTGCCAGCAGCTTCCTCGACAGGGGGCGCACCGGGGAGCTGTTTTTT	CASSFLDRGRTGELFF
TRBJ1-2	.	TRBV30	TGTGCCTGGAAGATGACACAGGTTTACGGCTACACCTTC	CAWKMTQVYGYTF
TRBJ1-5	.	TRBV28	TGTGCCAGCAGTCCCTCGGGACTTCAGCCCCAGCATTTT	CASSPSGLQPQHF
TRBJ1-1	.	TRBV19	TGTGCCAGTAGTATACTCGCACAGGGGAACACTGAAGCTTTCTTT	CASSILAQGNTEAFF
TRBJ2-7	.	TRBV4-1	TGCGCCAGCAGCCAAGAGGGGGAGGGGGCTGGCGGGAGCTCCTACGAGCAGTACTTC	CASSQEGEGAGGSSYEQYF
TRBJ1-3	.	TRBV2	TGTGCCAGCACCTTTCCCCCCCTATCTGGAAACACCATATATTTT	CASTFPPLSGNTIYF
TRBJ2-7	TRBD1	TRBV4-3	TGCGCCAGCAGCCAAGCCGGGACAGGGATCGACGAGCAGTACTTC	CASSQAGTGIDEQYF
TRBJ2-3	TRBD2	TRBV10-3	TGTGCCATCGGATTCTTGCTTAAGGGGCGGGGGGAATATACGCAGTATTTT	CAIGFLLKGRGEYTQYF
TRBJ1-1	TRBD1	TRBV27	TGTGCCAGCAGTTTGACAGGGTGGAACACTGAAGCTTTCTTT	CASSLTGWNTEAFF
TRBJ2-5	.	TRBV2	TGTGCCAGCAGTAAACGGAAGGAAGAGACCCAGTACTTC	CASSKRKEETQYF
TRBJ1-2	TRBD1	TRBV18	TGTGCCAGCTCACCGGACAGGGATGGCTACACCTTC	CASSPDRDGYTF
TRBJ2-7	.	TRBV30	TGTGCCTGGAGTGTCCCGGCTCGCGGTTCTCCCTACGAGCAGTACTTC	CAWSVPARGSPYEQYF
TRBJ2-1	TRBD2	TRBV25-1	TGTGCCAGCAGTGAATACGGCGGGAGTAAGTTTGAGCAGTTCTTC	CASSEYGGSKFEQFF
TRBJ1-1	TRBD1	TRBV5-1	TGCGCCAGCAGCTCCGGAACGACAGGGGAGAACACTGAAGCTTTCTTT	CASSSGTTGENTEAFF
TRBJ2-1	.	TRBV10-3	TGTGCCATCGGGGTGGGTCGGAATGAGCAGTTCTTC	CAIGVGRNEQFF
TRBJ2-1	.	TRBV9	TGTGCCAGCAGCACCTTAGGACCGGGAGCCTCTGCTCGGGCCTACAATGAGCAGTTCTTC	CASSTLGPGASARAYNEQFF
TRBJ1-3	.	TRBV4-1	TGCGCCAGCAGCCAAGACCCAGATATACTCCCTGGAAACACCATATATTTT	CASSQDPDILPGNTIYF
TRBJ2-1	TRBD2	TRBV5-1	TGCGCCAGCAGCTCCGTAGCGGGGGGCTACAATGAGCAGTTCTTC	CASSSVAGGYNEQFF